Shown below are 28 T cell receptor beta chains from a single sample sequenced in a study of OX40 agonist ivuxolimab in advanced cancers. Only in-frame clones appear in the TCRdb table, and some are missing; sequencing was by immunoSEQ multiplex PCR. Found here are fewer than 25,000 clones, 88% of them singletons; the top ten hold around a tenth. The sequences come from CD4+ or CD8+ T cells sorted from blood, collected in a trial of the OX40 agonist ivuxolimab. The receptors derive from an adult with an advanced solid tumor such as melanoma, head and neck, liver or kidney cancer.

V gene TRBV7-9 combines with J gene TRBJ1-2, with D perhaps matching TRBD1 (5 bases). The CDR3 sequence is 12 residues long. Germline loops: CDR1 SEHNR, CDR2 FQNEAQ (reference sequence). V gave up 5 bases and J gave up 8 bases, with 12 bases separating them. In DNA form, the CDR3 reads TGTGCCAGCAGCAAGCAAGAGGGGGGCTACACCTTC. Its protein is CASSKQEGGYTF.

The gene calls are TRBV2 and TRBJ1-6; no reliable D call. This CDR3 has 15 residues. Germline CDR1 is SNHLY and CDR2 is FYNNEI. Trimming cost V 4 bases and J 7 bases, with 14 bases left between them. CDR3 residues: CASSVEGSVNSPLHF. DNA of the CDR3: TGTGCCAGCAGTGTAGAGGGTTCCGTCAATTCACCCCTCCACTTT.

CDR3 region: CASSYPYGSSYNEQFF. Here the CDR3 DNA reads TGTGCCAGCAGCTACCCCTATGGAAGCTCCTACAATGAGCAGTTCTTC. V is TRBV7-6 and J is TRBJ2-1; D gene ambiguous. The germline gives CDR1 SGHVS, CDR2 FNYEAQ. The germline V and J ends were trimmed by 4 bases and 0 bases, with 13 bases remaining between them. The CDR3 has 16 amino acids.

This sequence joins TRBV7-9 and TRBJ2-1; D remains ambiguous. CDR3 length: 12 residues. V lost 6 bases and J lost 5, with 8 bases in between. The germline V gene has CDR1 SEHNR and CDR2 FQNEAQ (reference sequence). CDR3 DNA: TGTGCCAGCAGTTTGGTCAACAATGAGCAGTTCTTC. Its protein is CASSLVNNEQFF.

V gene TRBV27 combines with J gene TRBJ1-6, with no clear D. The CDR3 spans 14 residues. Trimming pared 7 bases from V and 7 bases from J, leaving 14 bases between. Germline V CDR1 and CDR2: MNHEY, SMNVEV (reference sequence). CDR3 loop: CASTLGILNSPLHF. Written as DNA, the CDR3 is TGTGCCAGCACCCTCGGGATCCTAAATTCACCCCTCCACTTT.

The chain is built from TRBV5-8 and TRBJ2-7; D is tentatively TRBD1 or TRBD2 (6 bases each). This CDR3 has 14 amino acids. The V gene's germline CDR1 is SGHTS and CDR2 YDEGEE. The germline V and J ends were trimmed by 4 bases and 2 bases, with 13 bases remaining between them. The CDR3 here is CASSPGGGTYEQYF. The CDR3 bases are TGTGCCAGCAGCCCAGGAGGGGGAACCTACGAGCAGTACTTC.

CDR3 in amino acids: CASLTGSNEQFF. In DNA form, the CDR3 reads TGTGCCTCACTTACAGGGTCCAATGAGCAGTTCTTC. The chain recombines TRBV30 with TRBJ2-1, with D possibly TRBD1 on 6 matching bases. This CDR3 region has 12 residues. The V gene's germline CDR1 is GTSNPN and CDR2 SVGIG (reference sequence). The V gene lost 7 bases and the J gene lost 6 bases, with 13 bases spanning the gap.

This clone was seen only once. The chain employs TRBV18 and TRBJ1-2; 8 nucleotides agree with TRBD1. The CDR3 is 13 residues long. The ends lost 3 bases at V and 7 bases at J; junction bases unmatched: 4. Germline CDR1 reads KGHSH; CDR2 reads LQKENI. This chain's CDR3 is CASSPEQGGGYTF. In DNA, the CDR3 is TGTGCCAGCTCACCGGAACAGGGGGGTGGCTACACCTTC.

The V and J genes are TRBV6-5 and TRBJ1-2; D is undetermined. CDR3 length equals 13 residues. Trimming stripped 7 bases from V and 4 bases from J, with 13 bases between. Germline values: CDR1 MNHEY, CDR2 SVGAGI. CDR3 sequence reads: CASTKPNSYGYTF. DNA of the CDR3: TGTGCCAGCACCAAACCCAACAGCTATGGCTACACCTTC.

The J gene is TRBJ1-1, the V gene TRBV9; no reliable D call. The V end lost 4 bases, the J end lost 8 bases, and 15 bases lay between the germline ends. The CDR3 totals 13 residues. CDR1 SGDLS and CDR2 YYNGEE come from the germline V gene. In DNA, the CDR3 is TGTGCCAGCAGCCCTCGCTTAACAGACGAAGCTTTCTTT. This encodes CASSPRLTDEAFF. The whole variable domain, remainder taken from reference TRBV9 and TRBJ1-1, is DSGVTQTPKHLITATGQRVTLRCSPRSGDLSVYWYQQSLDQGLQFLIQYYNGEERAKGNILERFSAQQFPDLHSELNLSSLELGDSALYFCASSPRLTDEAFFGQGTRLTVV.

By share, this clone counts as medium-sized. The chain combines TRBV7-2 with TRBJ1-2; TRBD1 is a possible D gene (5 bases). V was trimmed by 1 base and J by 4 bases, leaving 16 bases between them. There are 16 residues in the CDR3. The germline V gene encodes CDR1 SGHTA and CDR2 FQGNSA. This CDR3 is CASSLVYGQGSYGYTF. Here the CDR3 DNA reads TGTGCCAGCAGCTTAGTGTACGGGCAGGGATCCTATGGCTACACCTTC.

This clone was detected a few times. The chain couples TRBV14 to TRBJ1-1, with a possible D match to TRBD1 (6 bases). The CDR3 extends over 12 amino acids. In germline, CDR1 is SGHDN, CDR2 FVKESK. The V gene lost 8 bases and the J gene lost 6 bases, with 13 bases spanning the gap. Here the CDR3 DNA reads TGTGCCAGCGGTCAGGGGTCGTCTGAAGCTTTCTTT. It specifies CASGQGSSEAFF.

The genes are TRBV28 and TRBJ2-7; no firm D call. The V gene's germline CDR1 is MDHEN and CDR2 SYDVKM. Deletions cut 7 bases from V and 6 bases from J, with 19 bases between. This CDR3 is built from 14 residues. CDR3 in DNA: TGTGCCAGCAAAGACCCGGATTGGGGTCTCGAGCAGTACTTC. Protein product: CASKDPDWGLEQYF.

J is TRBJ1-5 and V is TRBV7-9, with a tentative D call TRBD1 (6 bases). This CDR3 is built from 14 residues. The germline V and J ends were trimmed by 2 bases and 5 bases, with 10 bases remaining between them. Germline V gene data show CDR1 as SEHNR and CDR2 as FQNEAQ (reference sequence). CDR3 sequence reads: CASSLSGAYQPQHF. CDR3 in DNA: TGTGCCAGCAGCTTATCAGGGGCGTATCAGCCCCAGCATTTT.

The chain carries TRBV5-1 and TRBJ2-1, with 7 bases fitting TRBD2. Losses at the gene ends were 4 bases for V and 7 bases for J; bases not matched to a gene: 8. This CDR3 comprises 14 residues. Germline values: CDR1 SGHRS, CDR2 YFSETQ. The DNA of the CDR3 is TGCGCCAGCAGCCCTGTCGGGAGGAGGAATGAGCAGTTCTTC. Translating gives CASSPVGRRNEQFF.

The genes are TRBV18 and TRBJ1-2; TRBD1 is a possible D gene (6 bases). The V end was cut by 3 bases, the J end by 6 bases, with 23 bases between. This CDR3 has 17 residues. Germline-derived CDR1 and CDR2 are KGHSH and LQKENI. The CDR3 DNA reads TGTGCCAGCTCACCTAGCCGGACAGACACCCTTGGGGATGGCTACACCTTC. It translates to CASSPSRTDTLGDGYTF.

This clone is a singleton in its sample. The V call is TRBV5-1, the J call TRBJ1-1; 9 bases agree with TRBD1. In germline, CDR1 is SGHRS, CDR2 YFSETQ. The J segment lost 5 bases and the V segment lost 2 bases, leaving 4 bases of the junction unmatched. This CDR3 contains 14 residues. The CDR3 DNA reads TGCGCCAGCAGCTTACAGGGGGCGCGGACTGAAGCTTTCTTT. Translating gives CASSLQGARTEAFF.

J is TRBJ1-5 and V is TRBV6-1; no clear D gene. V lost 5 bases and J 6 bases, leaving 11 bases between the germline ends. The CDR3 has 13 amino acids. Germline CDR1 is MNHNS and CDR2 is SASEGT. DNA for the CDR3: TGTGCCAGCAGTCTGGAGGGAGGTCAGCCCCAGCATTTT. Protein: CASSLEGGQPQHF.

The chain combines TRBV19 with TRBJ1-5; no firm D call. CDR1 and CDR2 from the germline V gene are LNHDA and SQIVND (reference sequence). Trimming removed 10 bases at V and 15 bases at J, with 25 bases between. The CDR3 contains 13 residues. CDR3 nucleotides: TGTGCCACTCGCTTGTCTACTGGTCGGTTCTGGCATTTT. Its protein is CATRLSTGRFWHF.

The CDR3 spells CASSQAPFGSSSGANVLTF. CDR3 DNA sequence: TGTGCCAGCAGCCAAGCCCCGTTTGGGAGCTCTTCTGGGGCCAACGTCCTGACTTTC. The chain couples TRBV4-2 to TRBJ2-6; weak D call: TRBD2 (5 bases). The germline gives CDR1 LGHNA, CDR2 YNFKEQ. The V end was cut by 1 base, the J end by 1 base, with 17 bases between. This CDR3 spans 19 amino acids.

The V gene is TRBV7-6, the J gene TRBJ2-5, with no clear D. Trimming took off 4 bases at V and 5 bases at J, with 17 bases between the two ends. This CDR3 region has 15 residues. Germline CDR1 is SGHVS and CDR2 is FNYEAQ. Here the CDR3 reads CASSSASLGLETQYF. DNA of the CDR3: TGTGCCAGCAGCTCCGCGTCTCTCGGATTGGAGACCCAGTACTTC.

This clone was detected once. Other DNA sequences in the same sample also yield this CDR3. The gene calls are TRBV10-1 and TRBJ1-2, with 10 bases that match TRBD1. Trimming cost V 5 bases and J 4 bases; bases outside gene matches: 4. The CDR3 is 14 amino acids. The germline V gene encodes CDR1 WNHNN and CDR2 SYGVQD (reference sequence). DNA of the CDR3: TGCGCCAGCAGTCCGGGACAGGGGAGCTATGGCTACACCTTC. Amino acids: CASSPGQGSYGYTF.

The V and J genes are TRBV18 and TRBJ2-1; D is possibly TRBD2 (5 bases). Trimming shortened V by 1 base and J by 15 bases, and 22 bases separated the two germline ends. The CDR3 has 15 residues. Germline CDR1 KGHSH, CDR2 LQKENI. The CDR3 DNA follows: TGTGCCAGCTCACCACAAGGCCTAGCCCACCGAATGGGGTTCTTC. Its translation is CASSPQGLAHRMGFF.

This chain joins TRBV5-4 and TRBJ2-5; 7 bases fit TRBD2. The end of the DNA aligns better with TRBJ2-7, so the J call may be wrong. The CDR3 covers 12 residues. Germline CDR1 and CDR2: SGHNT and YYREEE (reference sequence). For the CDR3, the DNA is TGTGCCGCCGGGACTAACGACTACGAGCAGTACTTC. Protein product: CAAGTNDYEQYF.

The V gene is TRBV11-3, the J gene TRBJ1-1, with 8 bases identical to TRBD1. The CDR3 runs 13 residues. Germline CDR1 SGHNT, CDR2 YENEEA. V lost 7 bases, J lost 5 bases, and 6 bases stayed unmatched. The CDR3 sequence is CASTGGLRTEAFF. The CDR3 DNA is TGTGCCAGCACAGGGGGCTTACGGACTGAAGCTTTCTTT.

This clone was seen just once. Here the CDR3 DNA reads TGTGCCAGTAGAAACAGGGAAAACACTGAAGCTTTCTTT. This translates into CASRNRENTEAFF. The chain links TRBV19 to TRBJ1-1; the D gene is possibly TRBD1 (6 bases). The germline gives CDR1 LNHDA, CDR2 SQIVND (reference sequence). V was clipped by 6 bases and J by 2 bases, with 10 bases between them. The CDR3 has 13 amino acids.

This clone was detected only a few times. The chain uses TRBV27 and TRBJ1-5; no definite D call. Per the germline V gene, CDR1 is MNHEY and CDR2 is SMNVEV (reference sequence). This CDR3 comprises 15 residues. The V end lost 2 bases, the J end lost 6 bases, and 14 bases lay between the germline ends. CDR3 protein: CASSLVGVVGQPQHF. DNA of the CDR3: TGTGCCAGCAGTTTAGTTGGGGTGGTCGGTCAGCCCCAGCATTTT.

The J gene is TRBJ2-1, the V gene TRBV7-9, with 7 bases matching TRBD2. V shed 4 bases and J 0 bases; nucleotides not matched to a gene: 6. CDR1 and CDR2 from the germline V gene are SEHNR and FQNEAQ (reference sequence). The length of the CDR3 is 16 residues. Written as DNA, the CDR3 is TGTGCCAGCAGCTCCAGCGGGAAGAGCTCCTACAATGAGCAGTTCTTC. Encoded protein: CASSSSGKSSYNEQFF.